This TCR beta chain comes out of a study of cytomegalovirus exposure and HLA in healthy donors. Background on the study: Prior work identified 100 million to 130 million unique TCR beta sequences in some 200 million T cells.

A remark on this clone: Its antigen is currently unknown.

The PCR was carried out with 60 Vbeta primers and 13 Jbeta primers. The protocol was immunoSEQ multiplex PCR, while the TCRdb copy is restricted to in-frame clones and leaves out a portion. The table shows 190,000 or so clones, with 80% occurring only once. Notes on the study in general: Later analysis identified a missense DCLRE1C variant that was linked to TCR beta V- and J-gene trimming.

Every donor was a healthy person donating bone marrow. This TCR was recovered from a boy younger than 18 in good health and CMV-seronegative. Sequencing was carried out using PBMCs.

CDR3 amino acids: CASSPQAGETQYF. CDR3 in DNA: TGTGCCAGCTCACCTCAGGCGGGCGAGACCCAGTACTTC. The chain employs TRBV18 and TRBJ2-5; D may be TRBD2 (5 bases). The CDR3 consists of 13 residues. The germline gives CDR1 KGHSH, CDR2 LQKENI. Trimming removed 3 bases from V and 5 bases from J, with 10 bases in between.